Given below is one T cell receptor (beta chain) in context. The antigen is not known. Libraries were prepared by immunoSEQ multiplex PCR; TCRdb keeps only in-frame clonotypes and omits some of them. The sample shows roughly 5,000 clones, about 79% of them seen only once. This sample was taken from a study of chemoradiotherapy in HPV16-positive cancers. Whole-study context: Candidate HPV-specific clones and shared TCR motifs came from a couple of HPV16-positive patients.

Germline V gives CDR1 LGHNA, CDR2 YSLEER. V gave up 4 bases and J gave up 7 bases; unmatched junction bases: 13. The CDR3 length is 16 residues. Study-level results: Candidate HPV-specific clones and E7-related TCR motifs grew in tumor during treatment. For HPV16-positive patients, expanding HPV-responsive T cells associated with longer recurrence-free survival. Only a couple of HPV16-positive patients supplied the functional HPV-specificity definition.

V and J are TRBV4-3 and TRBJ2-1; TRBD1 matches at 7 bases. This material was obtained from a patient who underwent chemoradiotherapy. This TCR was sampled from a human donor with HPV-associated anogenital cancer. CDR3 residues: CASSPQGQILGNEQFF. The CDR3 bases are TGCGCCAGCAGCCCCCAGGGACAGATTCTAGGGAATGAGCAGTTCTTC.